The source of this T cell receptor beta chain is a study of tumor-infiltrating lymphocytes in primary liver carcinoma. Constant-region priming of around 490 ng total RNA yielded TCR beta cDNA. Three rounds of nested multiplex PCR with slightly modified ARM-PCR produced TCR beta libraries. TRBV1-TRBV30 forward and Cbeta reverse primers drove the first two roughly 10-cycle rounds. A single record per CDR3 protein comes from TCRdb applying MiXCR to the multiplex PCR reads. The table shows about 130,000 distinct CDR3 sequences, with 64% occurring only once. Looked up from germline, CDR1 is MRHNA and CDR2 is SNTAGT. The CDR3 runs to 16 residues. Co-extraction yielded RNA and DNA from around 20-30 mg of unsorted bulk tissue. Study observations and caveats: Tumors reached a significantly greater top-250-clone fraction than blood did (p = 0.039).

The table lists this clonotype with a count of one. As yet, its antigen is unknown. Sequenced material: liver tumor tissue from sampling region 3. The subset here: tumor region T3, left-lateral pole. This sequence originates from a woman aged 55-69 years with primary liver carcinoma and hepatitis B virus infection. The rearrangement links TRBV6-4 to TRBJ2-5; TRBD1 agrees at 7 bases. CDR3: CTISDSKGQPQETQYF. The CDR3 DNA reads as TGTACCATCAGTGACTCGAAGGGACAGCCTCAAGAGACCCAGTACTTC.